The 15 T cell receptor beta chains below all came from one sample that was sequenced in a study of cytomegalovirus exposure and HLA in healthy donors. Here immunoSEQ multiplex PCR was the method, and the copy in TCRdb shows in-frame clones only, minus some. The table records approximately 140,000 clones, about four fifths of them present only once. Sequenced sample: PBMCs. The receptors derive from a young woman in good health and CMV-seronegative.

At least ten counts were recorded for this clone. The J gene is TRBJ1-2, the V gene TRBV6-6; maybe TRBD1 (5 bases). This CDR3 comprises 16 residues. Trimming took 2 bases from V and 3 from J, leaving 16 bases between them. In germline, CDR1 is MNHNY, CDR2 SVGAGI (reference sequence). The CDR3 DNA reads TGTGCCAGCAGTTACGCGTACCAGGGAAAGGACTATGGCTACACCTTC. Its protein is CASSYAYQGKDYGYTF.

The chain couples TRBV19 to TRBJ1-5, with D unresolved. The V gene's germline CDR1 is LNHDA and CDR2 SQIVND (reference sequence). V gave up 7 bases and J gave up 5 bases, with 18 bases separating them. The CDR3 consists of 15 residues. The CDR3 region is CASTPLYSRHQPQHF. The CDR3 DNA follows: TGTGCCAGTACTCCCCTTTACAGCCGCCATCAGCCCCAGCATTTT.

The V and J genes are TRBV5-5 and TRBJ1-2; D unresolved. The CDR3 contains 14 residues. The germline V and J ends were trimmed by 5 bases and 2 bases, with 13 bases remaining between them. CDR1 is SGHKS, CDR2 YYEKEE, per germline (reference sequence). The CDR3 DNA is TGTGCCAGCAGAGCCCCTGACTCCAACTATGGCTACACCTTC. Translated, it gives CASRAPDSNYGYTF. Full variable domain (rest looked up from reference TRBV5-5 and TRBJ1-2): DAGVTQSPTHLIKTRGQQVTLRCSPISGHKSVSWYQQVLGQGPQFIFQYYEKEERGRGNFPDRFSARQFPNYSSELNVNALLLGDSALYLCASRAPDSNYGYTFGSGTRLTVV.

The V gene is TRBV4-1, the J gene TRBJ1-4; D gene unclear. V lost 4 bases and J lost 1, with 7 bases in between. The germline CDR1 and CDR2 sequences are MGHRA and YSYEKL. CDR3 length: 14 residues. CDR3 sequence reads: CASSRGGTNEKLFF. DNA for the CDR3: TGCGCCAGCAGCCGAGGCGGAACTAATGAAAAACTGTTTTTT.

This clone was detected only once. This chain's CDR3 is CASSQFRFRDRGDTQYF. The CDR3 region has the DNA TGCGCCAGCAGTCAATTCCGATTCCGGGACAGGGGAGATACGCAGTATTTT. The chain has TRBV23-1 and TRBJ2-3; 10 bases line up with TRBD1. TRBV23-1 is designated an ORF whose function remains uncertain. CDR3 size: 17 residues. V lost 1 base to trimming and J lost 5 bases; unmatched junction nucleotides: 9.

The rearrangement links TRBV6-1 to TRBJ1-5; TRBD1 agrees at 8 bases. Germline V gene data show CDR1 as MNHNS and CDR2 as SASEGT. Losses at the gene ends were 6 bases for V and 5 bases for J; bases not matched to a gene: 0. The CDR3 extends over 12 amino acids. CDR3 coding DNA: TGTGCCAGCAGGACAGGGGATCAGCCCCAGCATTTT. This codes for CASRTGDQPQHF.

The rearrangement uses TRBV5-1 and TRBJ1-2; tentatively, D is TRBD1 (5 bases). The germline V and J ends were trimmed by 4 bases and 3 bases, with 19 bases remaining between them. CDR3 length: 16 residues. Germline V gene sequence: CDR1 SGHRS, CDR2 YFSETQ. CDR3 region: CASSPRERGWDYGYTF. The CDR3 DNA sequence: TGCGCCAGCAGCCCCCGTGAAAGGGGCTGGGACTATGGCTACACCTTC.

CDR3 coding DNA: TGTGCCAGCAGCTTGGGGGCGGGAGGGGAAGTGGGCGAGCAGTACTTC. Residues: CASSLGAGGEVGEQYF. The V gene is TRBV5-6, the J gene TRBJ2-7; 9 nucleotides match TRBD2. CDR1 is SGHDT, CDR2 YYEEEE, per germline. The J segment lost 6 bases and the V segment lost 0 bases, leaving 10 bases of the junction unmatched. The length of the CDR3 is 16 residues.

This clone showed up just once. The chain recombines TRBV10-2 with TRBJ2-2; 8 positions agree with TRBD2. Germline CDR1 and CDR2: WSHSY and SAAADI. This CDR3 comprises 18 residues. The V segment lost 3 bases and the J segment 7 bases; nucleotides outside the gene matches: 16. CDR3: CASSDEVTSASRVGELFF. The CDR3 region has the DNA TGCGCCAGCAGTGATGAAGTGACTAGCGCCTCCCGAGTCGGGGAGCTGTTTTTT.

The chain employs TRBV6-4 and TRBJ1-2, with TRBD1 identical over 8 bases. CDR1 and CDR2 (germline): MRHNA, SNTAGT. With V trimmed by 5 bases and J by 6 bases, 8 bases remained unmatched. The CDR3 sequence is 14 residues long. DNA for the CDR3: TGTGCCAGCAGTCGGGACAGGTCGGGGGATGGCTACACCTTC. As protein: CASSRDRSGDGYTF.

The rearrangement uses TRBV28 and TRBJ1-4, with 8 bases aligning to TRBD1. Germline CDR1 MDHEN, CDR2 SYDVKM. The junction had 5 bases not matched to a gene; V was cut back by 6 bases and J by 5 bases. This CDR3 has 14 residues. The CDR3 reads CASRYTGGNEKLFF. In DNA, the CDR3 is TGTGCCAGCAGGTATACAGGGGGAAATGAAAAACTGTTTTTT.

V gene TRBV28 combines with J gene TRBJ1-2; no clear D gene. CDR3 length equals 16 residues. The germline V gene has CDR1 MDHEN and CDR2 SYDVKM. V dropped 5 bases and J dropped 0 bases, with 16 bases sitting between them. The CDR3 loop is CASSPDGGPTNYGYTF. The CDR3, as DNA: TGTGCCAGCAGTCCCGACGGTGGGCCGACTAACTATGGCTACACCTTC.

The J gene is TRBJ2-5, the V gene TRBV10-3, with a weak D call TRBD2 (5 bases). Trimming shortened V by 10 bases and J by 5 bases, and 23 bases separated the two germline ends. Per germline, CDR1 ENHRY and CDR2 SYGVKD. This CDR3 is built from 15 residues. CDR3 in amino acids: CATTSGSLNGETQYF. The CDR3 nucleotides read TGTGCCACCACCTCGGGGTCCCTTAATGGGGAGACCCAGTACTTC.

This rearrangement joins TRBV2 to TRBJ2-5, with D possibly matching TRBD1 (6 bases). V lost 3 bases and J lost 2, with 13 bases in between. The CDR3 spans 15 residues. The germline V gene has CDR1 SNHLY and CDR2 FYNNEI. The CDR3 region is CASSEGAWGQETQYF. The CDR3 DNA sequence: TGTGCCAGCAGTGAGGGGGCATGGGGGCAAGAGACCCAGTACTTC.

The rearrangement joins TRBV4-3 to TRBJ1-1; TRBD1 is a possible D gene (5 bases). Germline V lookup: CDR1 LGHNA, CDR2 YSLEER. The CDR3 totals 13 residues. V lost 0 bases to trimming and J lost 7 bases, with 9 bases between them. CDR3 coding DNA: TGCGCCAGCAGCCAAGATCTCGGGGGTGAAGCTTTCTTT. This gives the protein CASSQDLGGEAFF.